These 3 T cell receptor beta chains originate from one sample sequenced in a study of blood T cell repertoires in COVID-19. Assay used: immunoSEQ multiplex PCR; TCRdb lists only in-frame clones, some missing. The sample carries around 340,000 clones, 65% to 90% recorded once. The source material was PBMCs or T cells enriched from blood (not recorded which). The receptors stem from a middle-aged woman with acute COVID-19.

The chain joins TRBV6-1 to TRBJ2-3; D gene unclear. There are 14 residues in the CDR3. The germline V and J ends were trimmed by 0 bases and 0 bases, with 4 bases remaining between them. CDR1 is MNHNS, CDR2 SASEGT, per germline. As DNA, the CDR3 is TGTGCCAGCAGTGAAGCCGGTAGCACAGATACGCAGTATTTT. It is translated as CASSEAGSTDTQYF.

The gene calls are TRBV5-1 and TRBJ2-5; the match to TRBD2 covers 10 bases. After removal of 4 bases from V and 5 bases from J, the junction contained 5 bases not matched to a gene. This CDR3 contains 14 residues. The V gene's germline CDR1 is SGHRS and CDR2 YFSETQ. The CDR3 reads CASSVLAGRETQYF. The DNA of the CDR3 is TGCGCCAGCAGCGTACTAGCGGGAAGGGAGACCCAGTACTTC.

The CDR3, as DNA: TGCAGCGTTGCCCGTACAGGCACCTATGGCTACACCTTC. Amino acids: CSVARTGTYGYTF. This rearrangement joins TRBV29-1 to TRBJ1-2; weak D call: TRBD1 (5 bases). The CDR3 covers 13 residues. Trimming removed 4 bases at V and 4 bases at J, with 13 bases between. Germline assignment: CDR1 SQVTM and CDR2 ANQGSEA.